This T cell receptor (beta chain) is from a study of T-cell reconstitution after alpha-beta-depleted transplantation in children. This CDR3 region has 15 residues. Germline V gene data show CDR1 as SGHDT and CDR2 as YYEEEE. Deletions cut 4 bases from V and 5 bases from J, with 18 bases between. This clonotype was picked up a small number of times. For TCRbeta, the library was prepared with unique molecular identifiers. One entry per CDR3 protein results from TCRdb running MiXCR on the PCR reads. This table has about 420,000 distinct CDR3 sequences, roughly a tenth appearing once. The sequencing used PBMCs from the stem cell graft donor, collected from the stem cell graft. The receptor comes from a human donor who donated a stem cell graft to a child with acute myeloid leukemia. The V call is TRBV5-6, the J call TRBJ1-2; no clear D gene. CDR3 bases: TGTGCCAGCAGCACGGGCGTATCAAGAACATATGGCTACACCTTC. Translation: CASSTGVSRTYGYTF.